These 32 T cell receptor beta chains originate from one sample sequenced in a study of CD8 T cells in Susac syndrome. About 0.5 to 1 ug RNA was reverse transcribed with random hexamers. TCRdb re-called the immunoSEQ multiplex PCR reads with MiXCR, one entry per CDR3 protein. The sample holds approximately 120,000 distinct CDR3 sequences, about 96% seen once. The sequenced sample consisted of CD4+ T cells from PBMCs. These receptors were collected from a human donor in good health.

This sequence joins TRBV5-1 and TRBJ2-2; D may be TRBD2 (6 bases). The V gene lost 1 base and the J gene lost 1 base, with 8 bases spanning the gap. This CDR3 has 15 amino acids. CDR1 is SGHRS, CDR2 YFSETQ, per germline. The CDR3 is CASSLWEVNTGELFF. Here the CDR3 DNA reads TGCGCCAGCAGCTTGTGGGAGGTGAACACCGGGGAGCTGTTTTTT.

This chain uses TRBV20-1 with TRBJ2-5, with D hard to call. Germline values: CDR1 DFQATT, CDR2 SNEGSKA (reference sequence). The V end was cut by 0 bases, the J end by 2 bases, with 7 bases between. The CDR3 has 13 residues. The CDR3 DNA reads TGCAGTGCTAGAGATCACAGACAAGAGACCCAGTACTTC. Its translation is CSARDHRQETQYF.

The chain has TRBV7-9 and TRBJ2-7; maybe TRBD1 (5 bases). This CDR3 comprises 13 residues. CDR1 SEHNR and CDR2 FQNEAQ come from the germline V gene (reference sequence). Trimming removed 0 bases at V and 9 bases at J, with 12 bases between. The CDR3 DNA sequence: TGTGCCAGCAGCTTAGCCCCAGGGCTCCGGCAGTACTTC. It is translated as CASSLAPGLRQYF.

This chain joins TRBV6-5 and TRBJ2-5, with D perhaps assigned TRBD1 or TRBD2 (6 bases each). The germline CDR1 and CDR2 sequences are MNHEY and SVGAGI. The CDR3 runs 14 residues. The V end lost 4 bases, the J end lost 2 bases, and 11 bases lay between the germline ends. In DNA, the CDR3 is TGTGCCAGCAGTTTTAGGGGGGTTCAAGAGACCCAGTACTTC. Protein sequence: CASSFRGVQETQYF.

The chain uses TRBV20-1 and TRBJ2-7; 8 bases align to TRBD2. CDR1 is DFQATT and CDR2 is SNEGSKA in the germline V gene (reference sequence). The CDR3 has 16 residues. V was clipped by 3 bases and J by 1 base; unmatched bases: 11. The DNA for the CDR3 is TGCAGTGCTAGTCTACCATCCGGGAGGGTTTCCTACGAGCAGTACTTC. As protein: CSASLPSGRVSYEQYF.

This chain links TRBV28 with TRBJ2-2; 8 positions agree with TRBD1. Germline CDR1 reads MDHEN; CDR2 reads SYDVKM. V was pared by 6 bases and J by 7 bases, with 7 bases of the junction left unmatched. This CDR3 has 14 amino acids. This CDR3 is CASRGTGGVGELFF. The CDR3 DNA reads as TGTGCCAGCAGGGGGACAGGAGGCGTCGGGGAGCTGTTTTTT.

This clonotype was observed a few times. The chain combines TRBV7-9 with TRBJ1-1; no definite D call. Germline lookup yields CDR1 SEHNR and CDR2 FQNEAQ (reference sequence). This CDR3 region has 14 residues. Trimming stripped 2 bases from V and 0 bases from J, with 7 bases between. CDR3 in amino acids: CASSLSSLNTEAFF. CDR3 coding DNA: TGTGCCAGCAGCTTATCCAGTCTGAACACTGAAGCTTTCTTT.

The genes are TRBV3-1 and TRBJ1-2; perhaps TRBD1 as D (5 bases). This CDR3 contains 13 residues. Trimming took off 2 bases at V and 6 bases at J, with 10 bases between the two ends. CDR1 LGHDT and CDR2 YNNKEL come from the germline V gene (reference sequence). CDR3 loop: CASSQLGGDGYTF. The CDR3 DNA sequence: TGTGCCAGCAGCCAATTAGGAGGGGATGGCTACACCTTC.

CDR3 bases: TGTGCCAGCAGCTTACGTGGACAGCAGAACACTGAAGCTTTCTTT. This translates into CASSLRGQQNTEAFF. This chain links TRBV7-9 with TRBJ1-1, with a tentative D call TRBD1 (6 bases). CDR3 size: 15 residues. V lost 2 bases to trimming and J lost 1 base, with 11 bases between them. Germline V gene data show CDR1 as SEHNR and CDR2 as FQNEAQ (reference sequence). Complete variable domain (other parts from reference TRBV7-9 and TRBJ1-1): DTGVSQNPRHKITKRGQNVTFRCDPISEHNRLYWYRQTLGQGPEFLTYFQNEAQLEKSRLLSDRFSAERPKGSFSTLEIQRTEQGDSAMYLCASSLRGQQNTEAFFGQGTRLTVV.

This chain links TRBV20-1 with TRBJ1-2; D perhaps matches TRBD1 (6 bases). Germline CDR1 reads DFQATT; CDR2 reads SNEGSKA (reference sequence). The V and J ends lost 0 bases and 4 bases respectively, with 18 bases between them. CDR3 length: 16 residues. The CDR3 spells CSARDGGRQDSYGYTF. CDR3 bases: TGCAGTGCTAGAGATGGGGGGAGACAGGACTCCTATGGCTACACCTTC.

The CDR3 DNA reads as TGCAGTGCTAGAGTACTAGCGGGAAGCCAAGAGTTCTTC. Residues: CSARVLAGSQEFF. The V gene is TRBV20-1, the J gene TRBJ2-1; TRBD2 matches at 10 bases. Germline V lookup: CDR1 DFQATT, CDR2 SNEGSKA (reference sequence). The CDR3 runs 13 residues. The V and J ends lost 1 base and 14 bases, in that order; junction bases with no gene match: 8.

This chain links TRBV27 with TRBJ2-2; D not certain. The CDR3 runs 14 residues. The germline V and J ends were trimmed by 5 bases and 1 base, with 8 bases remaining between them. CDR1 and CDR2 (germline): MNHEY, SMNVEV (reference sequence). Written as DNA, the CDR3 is TGTGCCAGCAGTGTCTTACAGAACACCGGGGAGCTGTTTTTT. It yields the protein CASSVLQNTGELFF.

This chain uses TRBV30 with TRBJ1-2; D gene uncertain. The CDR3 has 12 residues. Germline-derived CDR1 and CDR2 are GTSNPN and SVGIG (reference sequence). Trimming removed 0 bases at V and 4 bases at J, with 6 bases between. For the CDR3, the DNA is TGTGCCTGGAGTGTACAAGGCTATGGCTACACCTTC. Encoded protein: CAWSVQGYGYTF.

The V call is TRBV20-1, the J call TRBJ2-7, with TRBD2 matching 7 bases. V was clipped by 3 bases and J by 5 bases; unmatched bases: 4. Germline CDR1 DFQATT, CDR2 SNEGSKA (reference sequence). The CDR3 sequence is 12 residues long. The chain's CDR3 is CSASGGDHEQYF. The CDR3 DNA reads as TGCAGTGCTAGTGGGGGGGACCACGAGCAGTACTTC.

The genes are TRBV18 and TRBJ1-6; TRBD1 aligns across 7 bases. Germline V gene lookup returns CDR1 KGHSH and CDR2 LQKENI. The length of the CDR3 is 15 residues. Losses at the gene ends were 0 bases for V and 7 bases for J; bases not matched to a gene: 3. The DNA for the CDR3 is TGTGCCAGCTCACCACCGCAGGGGGAAAATTCACCCCTCCACTTT. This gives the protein CASSPPQGENSPLHF.

The CDR3, as DNA: TGTGCCAGCACCCCCATGGGAGGGGGCAATCAGCCCCAGCATTTT. The encoded protein is CASTPMGGGNQPQHF. The V and J genes are TRBV28 and TRBJ1-5, with D perhaps TRBD1 (5 bases). V shed 7 bases and J shed 2 bases, with 15 bases lying between them. The CDR3 consists of 15 residues. CDR1 is MDHEN, CDR2 SYDVKM, per germline.

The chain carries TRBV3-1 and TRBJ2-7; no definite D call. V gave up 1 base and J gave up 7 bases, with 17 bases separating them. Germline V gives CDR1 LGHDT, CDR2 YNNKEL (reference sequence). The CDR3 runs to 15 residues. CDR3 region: CASSQARTTESEQYF. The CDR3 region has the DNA TGTGCCAGCAGCCAAGCTAGAACTACCGAAAGTGAGCAGTACTTC.

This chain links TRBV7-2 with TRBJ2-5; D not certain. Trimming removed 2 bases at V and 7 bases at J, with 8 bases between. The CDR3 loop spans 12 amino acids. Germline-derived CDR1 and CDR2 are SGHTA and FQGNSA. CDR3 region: CASSLSPSTQYF. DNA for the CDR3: TGTGCCAGCAGCTTAAGTCCCTCGACCCAGTACTTC.

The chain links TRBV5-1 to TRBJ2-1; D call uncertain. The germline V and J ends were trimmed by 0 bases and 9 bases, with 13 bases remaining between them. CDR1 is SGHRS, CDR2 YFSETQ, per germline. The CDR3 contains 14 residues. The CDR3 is CASSLDISVGEQFF. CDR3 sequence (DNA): TGCGCCAGCAGCTTGGATATTTCGGTGGGTGAGCAGTTCTTC.

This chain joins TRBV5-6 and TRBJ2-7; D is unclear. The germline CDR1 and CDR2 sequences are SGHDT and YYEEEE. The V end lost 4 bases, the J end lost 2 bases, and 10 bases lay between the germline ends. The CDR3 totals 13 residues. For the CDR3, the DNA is TGTGCCAGCAGCCTACCTGTCACCTACGAGCAGTACTTC. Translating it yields CASSLPVTYEQYF.

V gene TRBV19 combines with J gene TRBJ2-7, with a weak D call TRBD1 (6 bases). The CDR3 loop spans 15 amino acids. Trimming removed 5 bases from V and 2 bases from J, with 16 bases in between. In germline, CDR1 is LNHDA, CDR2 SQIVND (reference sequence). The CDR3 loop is CASSAVGTKAYEQYF. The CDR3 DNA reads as TGTGCCAGTAGTGCCGTGGGGACAAAAGCCTACGAGCAGTACTTC.

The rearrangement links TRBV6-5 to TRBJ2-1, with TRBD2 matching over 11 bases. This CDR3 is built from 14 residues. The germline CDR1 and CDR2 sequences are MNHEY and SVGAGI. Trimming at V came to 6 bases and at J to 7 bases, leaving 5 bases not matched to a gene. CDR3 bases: TGTGCCAGCAGGGGGGGACTAGCGGAGAATGAGCAGTTCTTC. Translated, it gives CASRGGLAENEQFF.

CDR3 sequence reads: CAWGGRSRNTEAFF. DNA of the CDR3: TGTGCCTGGGGGGGCCGAAGCAGAAACACTGAAGCTTTCTTT. The chain combines TRBV30 with TRBJ1-1, with D perhaps matching TRBD1 (6 bases). Germline values: CDR1 GTSNPN, CDR2 SVGIG (reference sequence). The CDR3 loop spans 14 amino acids. Trimming stripped 5 bases from V and 2 bases from J, with 15 bases between.

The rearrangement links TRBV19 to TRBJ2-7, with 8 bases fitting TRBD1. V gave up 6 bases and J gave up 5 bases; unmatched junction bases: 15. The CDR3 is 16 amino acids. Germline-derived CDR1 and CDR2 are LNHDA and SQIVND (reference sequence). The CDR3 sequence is CASRQNPGQGVHEQYF. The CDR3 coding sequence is TGTGCCAGTAGACAAAATCCCGGACAGGGTGTCCACGAGCAGTACTTC.

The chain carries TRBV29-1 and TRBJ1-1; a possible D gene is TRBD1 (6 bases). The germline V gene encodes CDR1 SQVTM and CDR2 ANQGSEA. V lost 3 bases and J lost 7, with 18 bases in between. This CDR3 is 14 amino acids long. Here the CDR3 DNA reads TGCAGCGTTGAGGGCCGGGGGCTCCCCTATGAAGCTTTCTTT. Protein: CSVEGRGLPYEAFF.

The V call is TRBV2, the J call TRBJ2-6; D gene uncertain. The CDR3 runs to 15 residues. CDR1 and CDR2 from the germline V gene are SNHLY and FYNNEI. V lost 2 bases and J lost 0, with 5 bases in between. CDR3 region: CASSERHSGANVLTF. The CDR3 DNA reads TGTGCCAGCAGTGAACGTCACTCTGGGGCCAACGTCCTGACTTTC.

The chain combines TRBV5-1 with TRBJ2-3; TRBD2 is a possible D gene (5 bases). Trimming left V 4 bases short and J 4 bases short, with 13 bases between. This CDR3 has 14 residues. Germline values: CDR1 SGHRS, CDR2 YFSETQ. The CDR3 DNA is TGCGCCAGCAGCCTGTCGGGGAGTTCAGATACGCAGTATTTT. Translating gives CASSLSGSSDTQYF. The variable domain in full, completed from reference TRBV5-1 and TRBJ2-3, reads KAGVTQTPRYLIKTRGQQVTLSCSPISGHRSVSWYQQTPGQGLQFLFEYFSETQRNKGNFPGRFSGRQFSNSRSEMNVSTLELGDSALYLCASSLSGSSDTQYFGPGTRLTVL.

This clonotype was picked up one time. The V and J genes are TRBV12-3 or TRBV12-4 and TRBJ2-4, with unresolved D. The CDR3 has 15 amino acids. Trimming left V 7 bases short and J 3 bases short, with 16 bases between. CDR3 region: CASIKGDSHKNIQYF. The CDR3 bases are TGTGCCAGCATTAAAGGAGACTCGCACAAAAACATTCAGTACTTC.

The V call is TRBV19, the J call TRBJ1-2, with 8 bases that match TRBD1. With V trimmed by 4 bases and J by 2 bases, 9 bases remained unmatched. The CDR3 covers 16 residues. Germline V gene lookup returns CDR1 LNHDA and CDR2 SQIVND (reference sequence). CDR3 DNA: TGTGCCAGTAGTAGGGCACAGGGGGAAAGGAACTATGGCTACACCTTC. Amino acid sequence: CASSRAQGERNYGYTF.

The CDR3 reads CASSSTPQYHGYTF. DNA for the CDR3: TGTGCCAGCAGTTCGACCCCCCAATACCATGGCTACACCTTC. V gene TRBV12-3 or TRBV12-4 combines with J gene TRBJ1-2, with no clear D. The CDR3 has 14 residues. V lost 4 bases to trimming and J lost 6 bases, with 15 bases between them.

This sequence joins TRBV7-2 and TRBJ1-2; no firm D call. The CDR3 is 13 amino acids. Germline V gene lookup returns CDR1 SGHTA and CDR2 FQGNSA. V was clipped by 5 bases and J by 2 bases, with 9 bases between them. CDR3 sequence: CASSPIGNYGYTF. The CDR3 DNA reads TGTGCCAGCAGCCCTATAGGGAACTATGGCTACACCTTC.

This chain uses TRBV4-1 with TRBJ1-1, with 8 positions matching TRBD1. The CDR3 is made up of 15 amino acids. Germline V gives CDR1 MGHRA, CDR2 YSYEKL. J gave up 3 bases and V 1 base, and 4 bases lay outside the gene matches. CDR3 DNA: TGCGCCAGCAGCCAAGTTGCCAGGGGGCACACTGAAGCTTTCTTT. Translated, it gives CASSQVARGHTEAFF.